Listed below are T cell receptor beta chains from one sample, sequenced in a study of T-cell reconstitution after alpha-beta-depleted transplantation in children. TCRdb reanalysed the PCR reads using MiXCR and keeps one entry per CDR3 protein. The sample includes 240,000 or so distinct CDR3 sequences, more than 10% of them seen just once. The input for sequencing was PBMCs from the stem cell graft donor, taken from the stem cell graft. The origin of the receptors is a human donor who donated a stem cell graft to a child with acute lymphoblastic leukemia. Both conserved end residues are part of each CDR3. D genes are given only for firm matches. Size is omitted from some rows. Given values are once, few, many or a class for expanded clones.

j_call	v_call	d_call	cdr3_length	clone_size	cdr3_nt	cdr3_aa
TRBJ1-3	TRBV10-3	-	15	many	TGTGCCATCAGTGAGTCAGCACTCTCTGGAAACACCATATATTTT	CAISESALSGNTIYF
TRBJ2-7	TRBV5-6	-	14	few	TGTGCCAGCAGCTCTGCGCTGACACTCTACGAGCAGTACTTC	CASSSALTLYEQYF
TRBJ1-4	TRBV7-9	TRBD1	14	many	TGTGCCAGCAGCTTAGCGACAGGGCATGAAAAACTGTTTTTT	CASSLATGHEKLFF
TRBJ2-7	TRBV28	-	15	many	TGTGCCAGCAGTCCCCGGGGGACAGCTACAACTAGTCTGTACTTC	CASSPRGTATTSLYF
TRBJ2-3	TRBV4-2	-	14	many	TGTGCCAGCAGCCAAGATCCCCCCACAGATACGCAGTATTTT	CASSQDPPTDTQYF
TRBJ2-1	TRBV7-2	TRBD1	16	many	TGTGCCAGCAGCTCCGAAATAGGACAGGAATACAATGAGCAGTTCTTC	CASSSEIGQEYNEQFF
TRBJ2-7	TRBV21-1	-	16	many	TGTGCCAGCAGCAAAAAGGGGGGCAGTCTTGGGTACGAGCAGTACTTC	CASSKKGGSLGYEQYF
TRBJ2-2	TRBV6-2/TRBV6-3	TRBD1	15	many	TGTGCCAGCACCAGACAGGGGGCGCCGGCCGGGGAGCTGTTTTTT	CASTRQGAPAGELFF
TRBJ1-2	TRBV4-3	-	13	-	TGCGCCAGCAGCCAGGGGGTGTCCCTTGGCTACACCTTC	CASSQGVSLGYTF
TRBJ2-5	TRBV5-1	-	16	few	TGCGCCAGCAGCTTGACCCCCGGAACCCTACAAGAGACCCAGTACTTC	CASSLTPGTLQETQYF
TRBJ2-1	TRBV10-3	TRBD1	15	many	TGTGCCATCAGTCTCCCGGGACAGCTATACAATGAGCAGTTCTTC	CAISLPGQLYNEQFF
TRBJ2-2	TRBV7-8	-	13	many	TGTGCCAGCAGCCCCAGGACCGTCGGGGAGCTGTTTTTT	CASSPRTVGELFF
TRBJ1-2	TRBV12-3/TRBV12-4	TRBD1	13	many	TGTGCCAGCAGTCTAGAGGGGGCGTATGGCTACACCTTC	CASSLEGAYGYTF
TRBJ2-7	TRBV18	TRBD1	18	-	TGTGCCAGCTCACGGACTGGGACAGCGCCCCCCCCTTCCTACGAGCAGTACTTC	CASSRTGTAPPPSYEQYF
TRBJ2-7	TRBV5-5	-	15	many	TGTGCCAGCAGCTTGGCACGGGGTGGCACCTACGAGCAGTACTTC	CASSLARGGTYEQYF
TRBJ1-6	TRBV7-9	-	15	-	TGTGCCAGCAGCTTAGTGGGTTCGGTTAATTCACCCCTCCACTTT	CASSLVGSVNSPLHF
TRBJ1-1	TRBV5-1	-	14	many	TGCGCCAGCAGCTTGCAGGGCATGAACACTGAAGCTTTCTTT	CASSLQGMNTEAFF
TRBJ1-1	TRBV10-2	-	14	many	TGCGCCAGCAGTGCGGACAGACCGAACACTGAAGCTTTCTTT	CASSADRPNTEAFF
TRBJ2-1	TRBV20-1	TRBD2	11	many	TGCAGTGCTGGACTAGCGGCTGAGCAGTTCTTC	CSAGLAAEQFF
TRBJ2-5	TRBV27	TRBD2	12	many	TGTGCCAGCAAAGGACTAGCAGAGACCCAGTACTTC	CASKGLAETQYF
TRBJ2-1	TRBV6-5	-	16	few	TGTGCCAGCAGTACTACTACAGCCTTATCCTACAATGAGCAGTTCTTC	CASSTTTALSYNEQFF
TRBJ2-5	TRBV6-2/TRBV6-3	TRBD2	18	many	TGTGCCACCAACAACAGGAAAACCGGGACTAGCGGGAGAGAGACCCAGTACTTC	CATNNRKTGTSGRETQYF
TRBJ1-1	TRBV12-3/TRBV12-4	-	16	many	TGTGCCAGCACCCATATTAAGACTGCGTTGAACACTGAAGCTTTCTTT	CASTHIKTALNTEAFF
TRBJ2-7	TRBV15	TRBD1	14	many	TGTGCCACCAGCGGCGGGACAGGGCGCCACGAGCAGTACTTC	CATSGGTGRHEQYF
TRBJ2-7	TRBV10-3	-	13	many	TGTGCCATCAGTCCGACCGGTTCCTACGAGCAGTACTTC	CAISPTGSYEQYF